A single T cell receptor beta chain is shown here with its context. Its antigen is as yet unknown. A sample-barcoded 5' primer and a J-beta primer mix were used in a second PCR of roughly 6 to 11 cycles. The authors tagged each cDNA molecule using a template-switch adaptor with 12 random nucleotides. TCRdb reprocessed the 5' RACE reads with MiXCR, giving one entry per CDR3 protein. Of hundreds of thousands of distinct CDR3 sequences listed, roughly three fifths are singletons. Collection of roughly 9.6 milliliters of peripheral blood was performed for each donor. The CDR3 is 13 amino acids. CDR1 SGHRS and CDR2 YFSETQ come from the germline V gene. The trim removed 3 bases at V and 5 bases at J, leaving 4 bases unmatched. This specimen belongs to a study of blood T cells in healthy people across ages. Study in general: T cells yielded about one barcoded beta molecule per two cells through template switching. Overall study findings and caveats: TCR beta diversity per million T cells fell roughly linearly with age.

The source material was blood. This chain links TRBV5-1 with TRBJ2-5, with 7 positions matching TRBD1. This clonotype originated in a man aged 55-75 years in good health. As DNA, the CDR3 is TGCGCCAGCAGCTACGCGGACAGGGAGACCCAGTACTTC. Translation gives CASSYADRETQYF. Full variable domain (outside the CDR3, taken from reference TRBV5-1 and TRBJ2-5): KAGVTQTPRYLIKTRGQQVTLSCSPISGHRSVSWYQQTPGQGLQFLFEYFSETQRNKGNFPGRFSGRQFSNSRSEMNVSTLELGDSALYLCASSYADRETQYFGPGTRLLVL.